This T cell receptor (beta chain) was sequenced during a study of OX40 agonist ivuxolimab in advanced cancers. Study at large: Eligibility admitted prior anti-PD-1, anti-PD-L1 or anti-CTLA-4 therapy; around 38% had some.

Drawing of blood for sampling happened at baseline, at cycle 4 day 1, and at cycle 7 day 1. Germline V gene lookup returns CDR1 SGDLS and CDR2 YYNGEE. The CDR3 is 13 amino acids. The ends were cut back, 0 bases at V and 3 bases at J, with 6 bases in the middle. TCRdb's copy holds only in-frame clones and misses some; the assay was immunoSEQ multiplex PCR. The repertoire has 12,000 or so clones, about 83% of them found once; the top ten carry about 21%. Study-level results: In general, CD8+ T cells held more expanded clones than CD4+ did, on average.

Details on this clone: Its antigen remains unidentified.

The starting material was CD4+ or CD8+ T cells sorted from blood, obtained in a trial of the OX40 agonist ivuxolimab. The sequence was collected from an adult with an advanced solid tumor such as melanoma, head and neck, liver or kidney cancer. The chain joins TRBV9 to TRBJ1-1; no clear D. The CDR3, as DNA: TGTGCCAGCAGCGTAGTACCAGACACTGAAGCTTTCTTT. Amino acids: CASSVVPDTEAFF.